Listed here are 16 T cell receptor beta chains from one sample, sequenced in a study of CD8 T cells in Susac syndrome. After extraction with the RNeasy kit, about 0.45 to 1 ug of the RNA was reverse transcribed using random hexamers. From the immunoSEQ multiplex PCR reads, TCRdb called clonotypes with MiXCR, one entry per CDR3 protein. The repertoire holds some 100,000 distinct CDR3 sequences, approximately 91% seen once, with 0.13% to 0.15% in the top ten. Sample: CD4+ T cells from PBMCs. These receptors were obtained from a human donor in good health.

V usage is TRBV25-1 and J usage is TRBJ1-1; D is uncertain. Germline V gives CDR1 MGHDK, CDR2 SYGVNS. V lost 5 bases and J 2 bases, leaving 18 bases between the germline ends. The CDR3 has 16 residues. The CDR3 sequence: CASSPLGRTGNTEAFF. The CDR3 DNA follows: TGTGCCAGCAGTCCCCTGGGGAGGACGGGAAACACTGAAGCTTTCTTT. The whole variable domain, remainder taken from reference TRBV25-1 and TRBJ1-1, is EADIYQTPRYLVIGTGKKITLECSQTMGHDKMYWYQQDPGMELHLIHYSYGVNSTEKGDLSSESTVSRIRTEHFPLTLESARPSHTSQYLCASSPLGRTGNTEAFFGQGTRLTVV.

This chain uses TRBV6-5 with TRBJ1-3; D may be TRBD1 (5 bases). Trimming left V 0 bases short and J 0 bases short, with 9 bases between. Per the germline V gene, CDR1 is MNHEY and CDR2 is SVGAGI. CDR3 size: 16 residues. For the CDR3, the DNA is TGTGCCAGCAGTTACTCTCCCGGGGGCTCTGGAAACACCATATATTTT. Amino acid sequence: CASSYSPGGSGNTIYF.

This chain links TRBV28 with TRBJ1-2; 8 nucleotides match TRBD1. The junction had 8 bases not matched to a gene; V was cut back by 7 bases and J by 4 bases. Per germline, CDR1 MDHEN and CDR2 SYDVKM. This CDR3 region has 14 residues. Written as DNA, the CDR3 is TGTGCCAGCACCCCAGGGGGCTTGGGCTATGGCTACACCTTC. Amino acids: CASTPGGLGYGYTF.

The chain carries TRBV9 and TRBJ2-7, with TRBD2 matching over 7 bases. The CDR3 is made up of 16 amino acids. The V and J ends lost 4 bases and 5 bases, in that order; junction bases with no gene match: 15. Germline values: CDR1 SGDLS, CDR2 YYNGEE. CDR3 protein: CASSQGRREARDEQYF. DNA for the CDR3: TGTGCCAGCAGCCAGGGTCGTCGGGAGGCTCGGGACGAGCAGTACTTC.

Only one count was recorded for this clonotype. This chain uses TRBV7-9 with TRBJ1-1; unclear D gene. This CDR3 is built from 15 residues. The germline V gene has CDR1 SEHNR and CDR2 FQNEAQ (reference sequence). The V end was cut by 4 bases, the J end by 0 bases, with 12 bases between. This CDR3 reads CASSSRRGMNTEAFF. CDR3 nucleotide sequence: TGTGCCAGCAGCTCGAGGAGAGGGATGAACACTGAAGCTTTCTTT.

The rearrangement links TRBV5-1 to TRBJ2-7; 14 nucleotides match TRBD2. Germline CDR1 is SGHRS and CDR2 is YFSETQ. V trimming: 4 bases; J trimming: 0 bases; junction bases outside the gene matches: 9. This CDR3 has 18 amino acids. In DNA, the CDR3 is TGCGCCAGCAGCCCAGGGACTAGCGGGAGAAGTTACTCCTACGAGCAGTACTTC. Translating gives CASSPGTSGRSYSYEQYF.

The chain couples TRBV5-1 to TRBJ2-2; D remains unclear. CDR1 SGHRS and CDR2 YFSETQ come from the germline V gene. The CDR3 consists of 11 residues. Trimming left V 3 bases short and J 6 bases short, with 3 bases between. Here the CDR3 reads CASSWAGELFF. Here the CDR3 DNA reads TGCGCCAGCAGCTGGGCCGGGGAGCTGTTTTTT.

The chain recombines TRBV25-1 with TRBJ1-6; 9 bases align to TRBD1. The CDR3 contains 15 residues. Germline CDR1 and CDR2: MGHDK and SYGVNS. J lost 4 bases, V lost 6 bases, and 4 bases had no gene match. The DNA for the CDR3 is TGTGCCAGCAGGAGCGGGACAGGGTATAATTCACCCCTCCACTTT. This encodes CASRSGTGYNSPLHF.

V gene TRBV7-9 combines with J gene TRBJ2-7, with 9 bases identical to TRBD1. The ends lost 5 bases at V and 5 bases at J; junction bases unmatched: 16. The germline V gene encodes CDR1 SEHNR and CDR2 FQNEAQ (reference sequence). This CDR3 comprises 17 residues. The CDR3 is CASSDWVGGQGVHEQYF. The CDR3 nucleotides read TGTGCCAGCAGCGATTGGGTAGGGGGACAGGGTGTCCACGAGCAGTACTTC.

The chain combines TRBV4-3 with TRBJ2-3, with a possible D match to TRBD2 (6 bases). The V gene lost 4 bases and the J gene lost 5 bases, with 22 bases spanning the gap. The CDR3 has 17 residues. Germline V gene data show CDR1 as LGHNA and CDR2 as YSLEER. The CDR3: CASSPRSNLEAGDTQYF. Here the CDR3 DNA reads TGCGCCAGCAGCCCCCGTTCCAACCTAGAAGCGGGAGATACGCAGTATTTT.

V is TRBV2 and J is TRBJ2-1; TRBD2 agrees at 8 bases. V lost 10 bases and J lost 1; bases outside the gene matches: 9. Per the germline V gene, CDR1 is SNHLY and CDR2 is FYNNEI. CDR3 length: 15 amino acids. CDR3 sequence: CATDTSGGSYNEQFF. In DNA form, the CDR3 reads TGTGCCACCGATACTAGCGGAGGGTCCTACAATGAGCAGTTCTTC.

This sequence joins TRBV4-1 and TRBJ2-1; TRBD2 matches 8 bases. The CDR3 extends over 15 amino acids. Germline V gene data show CDR1 as MGHRA and CDR2 as YSYEKL. J lost 6 bases, V lost 4 bases, and 8 bases had no gene match. The CDR3 here is CASSPPTSGPNEQFF. CDR3 DNA sequence: TGCGCCAGCAGCCCGCCTACTAGCGGTCCCAATGAGCAGTTCTTC.

This chain connects TRBV13 to TRBJ1-5; weak D call: TRBD1 (5 bases). The length of the CDR3 is 14 residues. The ends were cut back, 0 bases at V and 7 bases at J, with 10 bases in the middle. CDR1 is PRHDT, CDR2 FYEKMQ, per germline (reference sequence). CDR3 protein: CASSLGQAGQPQHF. The DNA of the CDR3 is TGTGCCAGCAGCTTAGGACAGGCAGGACAGCCCCAGCATTTT.

The rearrangement uses TRBV18 and TRBJ1-1; D unresolved. The CDR3 loop spans 12 amino acids. Looked up from germline, CDR1 is KGHSH and CDR2 is LQKENI. V gave up 1 base and J gave up 7 bases, with 7 bases separating them. CDR3 coding DNA: TGTGCCAGCTCACCACTGACGTATGAAGCTTTCTTT. Translation gives CASSPLTYEAFF. The full variable domain, with the rest looked up from reference TRBV18 and TRBJ1-1, is NAGVMQNPRHLVRRRGQEARLRCSPMKGHSHVYWYRQLPEEGLKFMVYLQKENIIDESGMPKERFSAEFPKEGPSILRIQQVVRGDSAAYFCASSPLTYEAFFGQGTRLTVV.

J is TRBJ2-3 and V is TRBV15, with D possibly matching TRBD2 (6 bases). Trimming took off 4 bases at V and 6 bases at J, with 14 bases between the two ends. The CDR3 runs to 14 residues. Germline V CDR1 and CDR2: LNHNV, YYDKDF (reference sequence). The CDR3 DNA sequence: TGTGCCACCAGCACGTATCGGGGACTTGATACGCAGTATTTT. Its translation is CATSTYRGLDTQYF.

The V gene is TRBV20-1, the J gene TRBJ1-2, with D unresolved. This CDR3 is built from 11 residues. Trimming took off 6 bases at V and 6 bases at J, with 11 bases between the two ends. Germline-derived CDR1 and CDR2 are DFQATT and SNEGSKA (reference sequence). Here the CDR3 DNA reads TGCAGTGCGACCGACCCTGATGGCTACACCTTC. As protein: CSATDPDGYTF.